Here is one T cell receptor (beta chain) with its context. CDR1 and CDR2 from the germline V gene are KGHSH and LQKENI. The V gene lost 2 bases and the J gene lost 1 base, with 8 bases spanning the gap. There are 14 residues in the CDR3. TCRdb recomputed calls from the 5' RACE reads with MiXCR, one row per CDR3 protein. The sample has almost 350,000 distinct CDR3 sequences, around 20% seen once. The data derive from a study of T-cell memory formation after mild COVID-19. The receptor was isolated from a man between 18 and 29 years old who had mild COVID-19 (a few samples of this study predate the infection). Cell type and time point are not known. The specimen sequenced was PBMCs or a T cell subset sorted from them (not recorded which). The chain carries TRBV18 and TRBJ2-5; D gene ambiguous. DNA of the CDR3: TGTGCCAGCTCACCAGAGACCAGCCAAGAGACCCAGTACTTC. It yields the protein CASSPETSQETQYF.